This TCR beta chain emerged from a study of T cell responses to AZD1222 COVID-19 vaccine. This clone appeared a single time. Other DNA sequences in this sample translate to the same CDR3. Using immunoSEQ multiplex PCR, the repertoire was profiled, and TCRdb retains in-frame clones only, with some absent. The repertoire consists of around 140,000 clones, with more than 80% occurring once and the leading ten covering more than 2.5%. Trimming cost V 0 bases and J 4 bases, with 1 base left between them. This CDR3 has 12 residues. CDR1 and CDR2 (germline): ENHRY, SYGVKD. This chain uses TRBV10-3 with TRBJ1-3; D gene ambiguous. The source material was peripheral blood, sampled on day 0 of AZD1222 vaccination. This clonotype was sampled from an adult in good health. The CDR3 bases are TGTGCCATCAGTGAGTCGGGAAACACCATATATTTT. This translates into CAISESGNTIYF.